This T cell receptor beta chain was found in a study of shared T cell receptors in the human thymus. Profiling relied on immunoSEQ multiplex PCR, and the TCRdb table lists in-frame clones only, not all of them. The sample contains some 700,000 clones, around nine tenths of which appear only once. This clone appeared once. The same specimen was also included in a second study, on human thymus T cells. As that study records: Infants served as donors; they were healthy and Finnish and were having corrective surgery for congenital heart defects. Thymus tissue for the work was resected from patients undergoing corrective heart surgery. Within thymic and blood repertoires, V and J gene usage appeared to be biased. Thymic repertoires overlap heavily among unrelated individuals, related research has reported.

This sequence was found in a boy younger than two with a congenital heart defect. Sequencing was carried out using thymocytes.

CDR3 in DNA: TGTGCCAGCAGTCCCTACCGACGGTGGGGCCCTGAAGCTTTCTTT. Translating it yields CASSPYRRWGPEAFF. The chain couples TRBV28 to TRBJ1-1, with a weak D call TRBD1 (5 bases). Germline V gene sequence: CDR1 MDHEN, CDR2 SYDVKM. The CDR3 runs 15 residues. The germline V and J ends were trimmed by 5 bases and 6 bases, with 19 bases remaining between them. The entire variable domain, with the rest obtained from reference TRBV28 and TRBJ1-1, is as follows: DVKVTQSSRYLVKRTGEKVFLECVQDMDHENMFWYRQDPGLGLRLIYFSYDVKMKEKGDIPEGYSVSREKKERFSLILESASTNQTSMYLCASSPYRRWGPEAFFGQGTRLTVV.